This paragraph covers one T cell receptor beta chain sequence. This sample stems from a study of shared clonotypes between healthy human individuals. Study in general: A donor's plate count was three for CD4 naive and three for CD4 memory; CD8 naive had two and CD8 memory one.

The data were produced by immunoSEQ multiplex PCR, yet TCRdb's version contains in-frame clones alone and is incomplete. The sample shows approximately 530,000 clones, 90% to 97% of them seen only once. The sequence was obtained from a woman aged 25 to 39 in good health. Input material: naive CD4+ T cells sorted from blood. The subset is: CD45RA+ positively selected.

For the CDR3, the DNA is TGTGCCAGCAGCAGGGATCAAGAGACCCAGTACTTC. Translated, it gives CASSRDQETQYF. This chain joins TRBV11-3 and TRBJ2-5; D is undetermined. The CDR3 loop spans 12 amino acids. Germline V gene data show CDR1 as SGHNT and CDR2 as YENEEA. Trimming stripped 5 bases from V and 2 bases from J, with 6 bases between.